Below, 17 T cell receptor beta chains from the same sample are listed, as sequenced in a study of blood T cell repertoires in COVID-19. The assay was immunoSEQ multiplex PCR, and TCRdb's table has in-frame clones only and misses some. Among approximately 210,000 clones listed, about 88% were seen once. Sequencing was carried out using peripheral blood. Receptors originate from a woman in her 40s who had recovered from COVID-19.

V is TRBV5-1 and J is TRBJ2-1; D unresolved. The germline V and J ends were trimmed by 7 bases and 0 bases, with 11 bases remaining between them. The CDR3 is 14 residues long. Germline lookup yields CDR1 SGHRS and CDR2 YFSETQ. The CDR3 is CASSYRSSYNEQFF. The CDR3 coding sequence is TGCGCCAGCTCGTATAGGAGCTCCTACAATGAGCAGTTCTTC.

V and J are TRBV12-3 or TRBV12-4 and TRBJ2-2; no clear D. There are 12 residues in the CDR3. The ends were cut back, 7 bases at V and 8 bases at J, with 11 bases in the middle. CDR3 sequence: CASTKQVGELFF. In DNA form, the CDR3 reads TGTGCCAGCACTAAGCAGGTGGGGGAGCTGTTTTTT.

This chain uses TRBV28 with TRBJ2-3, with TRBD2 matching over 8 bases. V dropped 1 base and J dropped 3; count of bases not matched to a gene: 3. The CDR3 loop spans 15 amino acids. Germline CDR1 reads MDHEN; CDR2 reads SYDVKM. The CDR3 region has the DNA TGTGCCAGCAGTTTATTTGGCGGGGGGACAGATACGCAGTATTTT. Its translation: CASSLFGGGTDTQYF.

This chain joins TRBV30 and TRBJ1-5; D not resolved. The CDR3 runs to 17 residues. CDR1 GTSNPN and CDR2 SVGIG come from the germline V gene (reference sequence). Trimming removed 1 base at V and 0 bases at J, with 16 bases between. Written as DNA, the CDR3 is TGTGCCTGGAGTGCGAGTAAGTCAGAGGATAGCAATCAGCCCCAGCATTTT. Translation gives CAWSASKSEDSNQPQHF.

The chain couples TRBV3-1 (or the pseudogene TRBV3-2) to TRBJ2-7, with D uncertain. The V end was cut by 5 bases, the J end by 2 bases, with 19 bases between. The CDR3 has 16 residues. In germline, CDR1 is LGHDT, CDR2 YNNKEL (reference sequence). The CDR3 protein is CASSGIRDSNPYEQYF. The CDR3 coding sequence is TGTGCCAGCAGCGGAATTCGTGACTCAAACCCCTACGAGCAGTACTTC.

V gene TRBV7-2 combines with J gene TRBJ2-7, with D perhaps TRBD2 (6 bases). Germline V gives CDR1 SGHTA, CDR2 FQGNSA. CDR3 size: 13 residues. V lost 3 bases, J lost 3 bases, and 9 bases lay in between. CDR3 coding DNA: TGTGCCAGCAGCTTCGCGGGGAACTACGAGCAGTACTTC. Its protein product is CASSFAGNYEQYF.

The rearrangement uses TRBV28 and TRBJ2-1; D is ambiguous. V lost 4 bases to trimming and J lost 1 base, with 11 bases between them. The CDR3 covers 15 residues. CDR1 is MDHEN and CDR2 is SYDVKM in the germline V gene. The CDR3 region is CASSSYSVSYNEQFF. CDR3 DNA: TGTGCCAGCAGTTCGTACTCGGTTTCCTACAATGAGCAGTTCTTC.

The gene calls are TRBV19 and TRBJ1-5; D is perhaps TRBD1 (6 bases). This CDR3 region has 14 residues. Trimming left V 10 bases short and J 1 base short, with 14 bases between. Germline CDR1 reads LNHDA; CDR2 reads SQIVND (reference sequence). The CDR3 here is CATRGGVSNQPQHF. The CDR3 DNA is TGTGCCACCCGAGGGGGGGTGAGCAATCAGCCCCAGCATTTT.

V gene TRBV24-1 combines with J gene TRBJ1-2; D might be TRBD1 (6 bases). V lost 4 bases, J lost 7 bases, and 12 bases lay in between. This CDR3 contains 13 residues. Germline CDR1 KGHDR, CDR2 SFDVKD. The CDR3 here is CATSEQGIGGYTF. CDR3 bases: TGTGCCACCAGTGAACAGGGAATAGGTGGCTACACCTTC.

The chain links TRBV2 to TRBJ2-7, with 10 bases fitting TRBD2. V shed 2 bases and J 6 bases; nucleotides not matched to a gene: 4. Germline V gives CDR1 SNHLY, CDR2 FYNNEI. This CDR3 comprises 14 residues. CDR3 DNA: TGTGCCAGCAGTGAACAGACTAGCGGGTCCGAGCAGTACTTC. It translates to CASSEQTSGSEQYF.

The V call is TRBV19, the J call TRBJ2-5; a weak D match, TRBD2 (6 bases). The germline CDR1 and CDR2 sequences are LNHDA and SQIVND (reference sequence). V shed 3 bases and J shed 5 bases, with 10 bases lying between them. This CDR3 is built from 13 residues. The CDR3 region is CASSMRGRETQYF. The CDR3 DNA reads TGTGCCAGTAGTATGCGGGGCCGGGAGACCCAGTACTTC.

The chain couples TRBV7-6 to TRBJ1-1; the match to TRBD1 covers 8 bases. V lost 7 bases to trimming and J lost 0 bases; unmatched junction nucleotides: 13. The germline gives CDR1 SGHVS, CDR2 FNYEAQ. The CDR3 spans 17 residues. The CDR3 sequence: CASTPTGTGEMNTEAFF. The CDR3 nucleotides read TGTGCCAGCACCCCCACCGGGACAGGTGAAATGAACACTGAAGCTTTCTTT.

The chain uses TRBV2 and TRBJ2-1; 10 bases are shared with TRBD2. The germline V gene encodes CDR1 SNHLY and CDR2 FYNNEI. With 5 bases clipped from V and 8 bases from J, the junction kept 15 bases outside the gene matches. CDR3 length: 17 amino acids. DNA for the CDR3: TGTGCCAGCAGTTACTTCGGTGCGGCTAGCGGGAGCCATGAGCAGTTCTTC. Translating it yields CASSYFGAASGSHEQFF.

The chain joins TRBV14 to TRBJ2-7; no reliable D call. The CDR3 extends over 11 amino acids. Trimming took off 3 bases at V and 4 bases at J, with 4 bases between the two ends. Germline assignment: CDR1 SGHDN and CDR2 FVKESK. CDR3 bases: TGTGCCAGCAGCCAGAGGTACGAGCAGTACTTC. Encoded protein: CASSQRYEQYF.

This CDR3 is CASSWATGGYYGYTF. The CDR3 nucleotides are TGTGCCAGCAGCTGGGCGACAGGGGGCTACTATGGCTACACCTTC. The chain employs TRBV5-8 and TRBJ1-2; 10 bases line up with TRBD1. Germline CDR1 reads SGHTS; CDR2 reads YDEGEE. The CDR3 consists of 15 residues. V shed 3 bases, J shed 3 bases, and the junction held 5 bases outside the gene matches.

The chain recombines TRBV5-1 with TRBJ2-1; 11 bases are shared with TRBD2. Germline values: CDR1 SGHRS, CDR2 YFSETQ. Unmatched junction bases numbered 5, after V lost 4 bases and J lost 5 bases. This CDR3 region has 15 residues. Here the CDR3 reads CASSPGLAEHNEQFF. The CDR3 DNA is TGCGCCAGCAGCCCGGGACTAGCGGAGCACAATGAGCAGTTCTTC. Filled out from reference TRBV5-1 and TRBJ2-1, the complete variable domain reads KAGVTQTPRYLIKTRGQQVTLSCSPISGHRSVSWYQQTPGQGLQFLFEYFSETQRNKGNFPGRFSGRQFSNSRSEMNVSTLELGDSALYLCASSPGLAEHNEQFFGPGTRLTVL.

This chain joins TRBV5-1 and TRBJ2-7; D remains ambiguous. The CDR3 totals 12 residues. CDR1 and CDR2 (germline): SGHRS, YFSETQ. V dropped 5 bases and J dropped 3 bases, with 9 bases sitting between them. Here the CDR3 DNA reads TGCGCCAGCAGAACCGACAACTACGAGCAGTACTTC. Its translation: CASRTDNYEQYF.